Below are 22 T cell receptor beta chains sequenced from a single sample in a study of OX40 agonist ivuxolimab in advanced cancers. Repertoires were generated with immunoSEQ multiplex PCR, while TCRdb's copy carries only in-frame clones and drops some. The sample includes approximately 68,000 clones, roughly 86% of them seen just once. The material was CD4+ or CD8+ T cells sorted from blood, obtained in a trial of the OX40 agonist ivuxolimab. These TCRs come from an adult with an advanced solid tumor such as melanoma, head and neck, liver or kidney cancer.

Note on this clone: Additional DNA sequences in this sample encode the identical CDR3. The V and J genes are TRBV7-9 and TRBJ1-1; D might be TRBD1 (6 bases). V was clipped by 5 bases and J by 6 bases, with 19 bases between them. The germline V gene has CDR1 SEHNR and CDR2 FQNEAQ (reference sequence). This CDR3 is 15 amino acids long. In nucleotides, the CDR3 is TGTGCCAGCAGCAGACAGGTTGGACTGAGGTCTGAAGCTTTCTTT. Residues: CASSRQVGLRSEAFF.

The V and J genes are TRBV11-2 and TRBJ1-1, with 8 bases that match TRBD1. V was clipped by 2 bases and J by 5 bases; unmatched bases: 7. Germline CDR1 and CDR2: SGHAT and FQNNGV. This CDR3 is built from 15 residues. CDR3 in amino acids: CASSLPRQGRTEAFF. The CDR3 bases are TGTGCCAGCAGCTTACCCAGACAGGGGAGAACTGAAGCTTTCTTT.

The chain combines TRBV7-3 with TRBJ1-1; no firm D call. Looked up from germline, CDR1 is SGHTA and CDR2 is FQGTGA. The CDR3 consists of 13 residues. Trimming left V 2 bases short and J 0 bases short, with 4 bases between. CDR3: CASSLRMNTEAFF. CDR3 DNA sequence: TGTGCCAGCAGCTTACGAATGAACACTGAAGCTTTCTTT.

The chain combines TRBV11-2 with TRBJ2-2; D possibly corresponds to TRBD1 (6 bases). Germline V lookup: CDR1 SGHAT, CDR2 FQNNGV. Trimming took 4 bases from V and 5 from J, leaving 20 bases between them. The CDR3 is 17 residues long. The CDR3 DNA sequence: TGTGCCAGCAGCTCCCTAACGTTTGGACAGAGTACCGGGGAGCTGTTTTTT. This translates into CASSSLTFGQSTGELFF.

The rearrangement links TRBV5-1 to TRBJ1-3; D remains ambiguous. V lost 2 bases to trimming and J lost 4 bases, with 10 bases between them. The V gene's germline CDR1 is SGHRS and CDR2 YFSETQ. The CDR3 contains 14 residues. For the CDR3, the DNA is TGCGCCAGCAGCTTTCGGGAGGGAGGAAACACCATATATTTT. This codes for CASSFREGGNTIYF.

The chain couples TRBV6-1 to TRBJ2-7, with D maybe TRBD2 (7 bases). CDR1 is MNHNS and CDR2 is SASEGT in the germline V gene. The CDR3 spans 13 residues. V lost 1 base and J 8 bases, leaving 12 bases between the germline ends. Here the CDR3 DNA reads TGTGCCAGCAGTGAAGTGGGGAGGGGGAAGCAGTACTTC. This translates into CASSEVGRGKQYF.

This clone was found a few times. The V gene is TRBV5-1, the J gene TRBJ1-6; perhaps TRBD1 as D (5 bases). The V gene's germline CDR1 is SGHRS and CDR2 YFSETQ. This CDR3 contains 13 residues. The V gene lost 1 base and the J gene lost 10 bases, with 9 bases spanning the gap. This CDR3 reads CASSLTEGSPLHF. The DNA for the CDR3 is TGCGCCAGCAGCTTGACGGAGGGGTCACCCCTCCACTTT.

This chain uses TRBV5-5 with TRBJ2-1; TRBD2 matches at 13 bases. The germline V gene encodes CDR1 SGHKS and CDR2 YYEKEE (reference sequence). V trimming: 4 bases; J trimming: 7 bases; junction bases outside the gene matches: 11. CDR3 length equals 17 residues. The CDR3 DNA reads as TGTGCCAGCAGCCCGAGCTTCGGGACTAGCGGGGTAAATGAGCAGTTCTTC. Its protein is CASSPSFGTSGVNEQFF.

This clone appeared a single time. The chain joins TRBV19 to TRBJ1-1; possible D gene TRBD1, 5 bases. Trimming took 6 bases from V and 3 from J, leaving 20 bases between them. The germline V gene encodes CDR1 LNHDA and CDR2 SQIVND (reference sequence). The CDR3 totals 16 residues. The CDR3 sequence is CASRPGTRPEDTEAFF. The CDR3, as DNA: TGTGCCAGTAGGCCGGGGACTCGTCCTGAGGACACTGAAGCTTTCTTT.

This rearrangement joins TRBV6-6 to TRBJ2-7; D not certain. This CDR3 region has 13 residues. CDR1 is MNHNY, CDR2 SVGAGI, per germline (reference sequence). Trimming removed 2 bases at V and 3 bases at J, with 8 bases between. The CDR3 DNA sequence: TGTGCCAGCAGTTACACGTACGGCTACGAGCAGTACTTC. Translation: CASSYTYGYEQYF.

The V and J genes are TRBV6-6 and TRBJ1-1, with D perhaps matching TRBD1 (5 bases). The CDR3 is 15 amino acids. V dropped 2 bases and J dropped 5 bases, with 15 bases sitting between them. From germline, CDR1 is MNHNY and CDR2 SVGAGI (reference sequence). The CDR3 coding sequence is TGTGCCAGCAGTTACCAACAGGCCACGGGGACTGAAGCTTTCTTT. This codes for CASSYQQATGTEAFF.

This clone was found once. The chain recombines TRBV7-2 with TRBJ2-5; 11 bases align to TRBD1. Trimming removed 6 bases from V and 4 bases from J; junction bases left unmatched: 4. Germline V gene sequence: CDR1 SGHTA, CDR2 FQGNSA. This CDR3 has 14 amino acids. In DNA form, the CDR3 reads TGTGCCAGCAGTGCGGGGACAGGGGGAGAGACCCAGTACTTC. The encoded protein is CASSAGTGGETQYF.

V and J are TRBV11-2 and TRBJ1-6, with a possible D match to TRBD1 (6 bases). Trimming took 0 bases from V and 0 from J, leaving 15 bases between them. Per the germline V gene, CDR1 is SGHAT and CDR2 is FQNNGV. The CDR3 runs 19 residues. CDR3 region: CASSLDLGRGVSYNSPLHF. DNA for the CDR3: TGTGCCAGCAGCTTAGATCTTGGCAGGGGTGTCTCCTATAATTCACCCCTCCACTTT.

The chain couples TRBV7-9 to TRBJ1-4; no definite D call. Trimming cost V 3 bases and J 14 bases, with 13 bases left between them. The germline V gene encodes CDR1 SEHNR and CDR2 FQNEAQ (reference sequence). The CDR3 has 12 residues. The CDR3 DNA sequence: TGTGCCAGCAGCTTTGATTCCCGGCGCCTGTTTTTT. Translated: CASSFDSRRLFF.

This clone was recorded a few times. The chain carries TRBV2 and TRBJ2-1; the match to TRBD1 covers 8 bases. The CDR3 loop spans 15 amino acids. Germline loops: CDR1 SNHLY, CDR2 FYNNEI. The trim removed 3 bases at V and 3 bases at J, leaving 4 bases unmatched. DNA for the CDR3: TGTGCCAGCAGTGATCAGGGGGCTTTCTACAATGAGCAGTTCTTC. This gives the protein CASSDQGAFYNEQFF.

The J gene is TRBJ2-7, the V gene TRBV5-6; 9 nucleotides align to TRBD2. The CDR3 has 16 residues. Germline V gives CDR1 SGHDT, CDR2 YYEEEE. Unmatched junction bases numbered 10, after V lost 3 bases and J lost 3 bases. CDR3 DNA: TGTGCCAGCAGCTCCGGTTTCGCGGGAGGGGTCTACGAGCAGTACTTC. It codes for CASSSGFAGGVYEQYF.

The sample holds a few counts of this clone. This chain links TRBV19 with TRBJ1-1, with no clear D. Between the trimmed V and J ends, which lost 4 bases and 8 bases, there was a span of 8 bases. The CDR3 contains 11 residues. Germline values: CDR1 LNHDA, CDR2 SQIVND (reference sequence). The CDR3 reads CASSTRTEAFF. DNA of the CDR3: TGTGCCAGTAGTACTCGGACGGAAGCTTTCTTT. The whole variable domain, filled in from reference TRBV19 and TRBJ1-1, reads DGGITQSPKYLFRKEGQNVTLSCEQNLNHDAMYWYRQDPGQGLRLIYYSQIVNDFQKGDIAEGYSVSREKKESFPLTVTSAQKNPTAFYLCASSTRTEAFFGQGTRLTVV.

The genes are TRBV27 and TRBJ1-2, with TRBD1 matching over 9 bases. This CDR3 has 15 residues. Germline CDR1 is MNHEY and CDR2 is SMNVEV (reference sequence). V was pared by 6 bases and J by 4 bases, with 9 bases of the junction left unmatched. CDR3 sequence (DNA): TGTGCCAGCAGCCGACGGACAGGGGATAGCTATGGCTACACCTTC. Its protein is CASSRRTGDSYGYTF.

V usage is TRBV29-1 and J usage is TRBJ2-1, with 14 bases that match TRBD2. Germline CDR1 is SQVTM and CDR2 is ANQGSEA. This CDR3 has 15 amino acids. With V trimmed by 7 bases and J by 9 bases, 11 bases remained unmatched. The CDR3 nucleotides are TGCAGCGCCCCCGCTGGGACTAGCGGGGGAACTGAGCAGTTCTTC. The encoded protein is CSAPAGTSGGTEQFF.

Comments on this clone: At one end the junction does not follow the germline gene, possibly because of a read error. This chain joins TRBV20-1 and TRBJ2-7; D gene unclear. The CDR3 contains 9 residues. Germline assignment: CDR1 DFQATT and CDR2 SNEGSKA (reference sequence). CDR3 loop: CSARGGDGF. The CDR3 coding sequence is TGCAGTGCTCGAGGCGGTGACGGGTTC.

V and J are TRBV19 and TRBJ2-7, with D uncertain. Germline assignment: CDR1 LNHDA and CDR2 SQIVND (reference sequence). Between the trimmed V and J ends, which lost 7 bases and 0 bases, there was a span of 13 bases. The CDR3 loop spans 14 amino acids. CDR3 sequence (DNA): TGTGCCAGTACTCCCACCCAGAACTCCTACGAGCAGTACTTC. This translates into CASTPTQNSYEQYF.

This chain links TRBV18 with TRBJ1-1; 10 nucleotides match TRBD1. Germline loops: CDR1 KGHSH, CDR2 LQKENI. V lost 4 bases, J lost 4 bases, and 12 bases stayed unmatched. CDR3 length equals 17 residues. Written as DNA, the CDR3 is TGTGCCAGCTCACACCCGGGACAGGGGATCTGGGGCACTGAAGCTTTCTTT. This translates into CASSHPGQGIWGTEAFF.